The 14 T cell receptor beta chains below were found in one sample sequenced in a study of Tregs in tolerant kidney transplant recipients. Sequencing used immunoSEQ multiplex PCR; TCRdb keeps in-frame clones, though not all of them. The data contain under 50,000 clones, less than 95% of them singletons. The sample comprised Tregs from blood. Every receptor here comes from a human donor in good health.

This rearrangement joins TRBV18 to TRBJ2-6; 8 nucleotides align to TRBD2. Trimming removed 9 bases from V and 0 bases from J; junction bases left unmatched: 7. The V gene's germline CDR1 is KGHSH and CDR2 LQKENI. The CDR3 loop spans 16 amino acids. CDR3 in DNA: TGTGCCAGTTGCCTAGCGGGTACCTCTGGGGCCAACGTCCTGACTTTC. Protein sequence: CASCLAGTSGANVLTF. Filled out from reference TRBV18 and TRBJ2-6, the complete variable domain reads NAGVMQNPRHLVRRRGQEARLRCSPMKGHSHVYWYRQLPEEGLKFMVYLQKENIIDESGMPKERFSAEFPKEGPSILRIQQVVRGDSAAYFCASCLAGTSGANVLTFGAGSRLTVL.

The chain joins TRBV5-8 to TRBJ1-5, with 12 bases lining up with TRBD1. V trimming: 4 bases; J trimming: 6 bases; junction bases outside the gene matches: 11. This CDR3 contains 17 residues. The germline gives CDR1 SGHTS, CDR2 YDEGEE. The CDR3 reads CASSPWGDRGQGQPQHF. In DNA, the CDR3 is TGTGCCAGCAGCCCTTGGGGGGACAGGGGGCAAGGTCAGCCCCAGCATTTT.

The chain links TRBV5-1 to TRBJ1-2; no clear D gene. The CDR3 spans 14 residues. Trimming stripped 4 bases from V and 14 bases from J, with 24 bases between. Looked up from germline, CDR1 is SGHRS and CDR2 is YFSETQ. CDR3 nucleotide sequence: TGCGCCAGCAGCGTGTCCGGGCTCATAACTATGGCTACCTTC. Encoded protein: CASSVSGLITMATF.

The V call is TRBV6-6, the J call TRBJ2-7; 8 bases are a match to TRBD1. CDR1 is MNHNY and CDR2 is SVGAGI in the germline V gene (reference sequence). V shed 7 bases and J 2 bases; nucleotides not matched to a gene: 7. The length of the CDR3 is 14 residues. CDR3 nucleotide sequence: TGTGCCAGCACCCCCGACAGGGGCACCTACGAGCAGTACTTC. This translates into CASTPDRGTYEQYF.

V gene TRBV14 combines with J gene TRBJ2-7; the D gene is possibly TRBD1 (5 bases). The V and J ends lost 2 bases and 1 base respectively, with 15 bases between them. The germline gives CDR1 SGHDN, CDR2 FVKESK. The CDR3 has 16 residues. CDR3 DNA: TGTGCCAGCAGCCAAACAGGCCGAGAAAAGTCCTACGAGCAGTACTTC. This encodes CASSQTGREKSYEQYF. The full variable domain, its missing parts supplied by reference TRBV14 and TRBJ2-7, is EAGVTQFPSHSVIEKGQTVTLRCDPISGHDNLYWYRRVMGKEIKFLLHFVKESKQDESGMPNNRFLAERTGGTYSTLKVQPAELEDSGVYFCASSQTGREKSYEQYFGPGTRLTVT.

V gene TRBV5-4 combines with J gene TRBJ2-3, with 10 bases aligning to TRBD2. Germline V CDR1 and CDR2: SGHNT, YYREEE (reference sequence). V shed 0 bases and J 6 bases; nucleotides not matched to a gene: 13. The CDR3 runs to 18 residues. The chain's CDR3 is CASSLGPLLAGRTDTQYF. The CDR3 DNA reads as TGTGCCAGCAGCTTGGGCCCCCTACTAGCGGGGAGGACGGATACGCAGTATTTT.

The chain combines TRBV5-1 with TRBJ1-2, with 7 bases matching TRBD1. The CDR3 consists of 16 residues. V lost 4 bases to trimming and J lost 0 bases; unmatched junction nucleotides: 9. Germline-derived CDR1 and CDR2 are SGHRS and YFSETQ. DNA of the CDR3: TGCGCCAGCAGCCCGGCCCCGGGACAGCCTAACTATGGCTACACCTTC. Its protein is CASSPAPGQPNYGYTF.

The V and J genes are TRBV6-5 and TRBJ1-1; 7 bases fit TRBD1. The CDR3 extends over 13 amino acids. Germline assignment: CDR1 MNHEY and CDR2 SVGAGI. The junction had 5 bases not matched to a gene; V was cut back by 6 bases and J by 4 bases. The CDR3: CASRGGGRTEAFF. In DNA, the CDR3 is TGTGCCAGCAGAGGAGGGGGCCGCACTGAAGCTTTCTTT.

This sequence joins TRBV11-3 and TRBJ2-2; 9 positions match TRBD1. The CDR3 consists of 16 residues. After removal of 4 bases from V and 3 bases from J, the junction contained 6 bases not matched to a gene. Looked up from germline, CDR1 is SGHNT and CDR2 is YENEEA. In DNA form, the CDR3 reads TGTGCCAGCAGCTATCGGACAGGGGCGGACACCGGGGAGCTGTTTTTT. Its translation is CASSYRTGADTGELFF.

The chain employs TRBV7-6 and TRBJ2-3; 9 bases fit TRBD2. The V gene's germline CDR1 is SGHVS and CDR2 FNYEAQ. The trim removed 5 bases at V and 5 bases at J, leaving 5 bases unmatched. The CDR3 is 14 residues long. As DNA, the CDR3 is TGTGCCAGCAGCCCTACGACTAGCGGAGATACGCAGTATTTT. Protein sequence: CASSPTTSGDTQYF. The full variable domain, completed using reference TRBV7-6 and TRBJ2-3, is GAGVSQSPRYKVTKRGQDVALRCDPISGHVSLYWYRQALGQGPEFLTYFNYEAQQDKSGLPNDRFSAERPEGSISTLTIQRTEQRDSAMYRCASSPTTSGDTQYFGPGTRLTVL.

The CDR3 loop is CASCSRGAGSSYEQYF. CDR3 nucleotide sequence: TGTGCCAGCTGCTCCCGAGGAGCGGGGAGCTCCTACGAGCAGTACTTC. This chain links TRBV18 with TRBJ2-7; TRBD2 matches at 7 bases. The CDR3 has 16 amino acids. Germline assignment: CDR1 KGHSH and CDR2 LQKENI. With 7 bases clipped from V and 0 bases from J, the junction kept 12 bases outside the gene matches.

In this sample, this clone turned up a few times. Additional DNA sequences in this sample encode the identical CDR3. The V and J genes are TRBV30 and TRBJ1-1; D is undetermined. The V end lost 3 bases, the J end lost 0 bases, and 11 bases lay between the germline ends. The CDR3 extends over 14 amino acids. Germline CDR1 GTSNPN, CDR2 SVGIG (reference sequence). The CDR3 loop is CAWSLTNMNTEAFF. The CDR3 coding sequence is TGTGCCTGGAGCCTGACAAACATGAACACTGAAGCTTTCTTT.

On this clone: Other DNA sequences from this sample encode an identical CDR3 as well. The gene calls are TRBV18 and TRBJ2-7, with D possibly being TRBD1 (7 bases). The germline CDR1 and CDR2 sequences are KGHSH and LQKENI. The germline V and J ends were trimmed by 3 bases and 4 bases, with 13 bases remaining between them. CDR3 size: 14 residues. The CDR3 reads CASSPRAGGYEQYF. The DNA of the CDR3 is TGTGCCAGCTCACCCCGGGCAGGGGGGTACGAGCAGTACTTC.

This chain connects TRBV18 to TRBJ2-1, with D maybe TRBD1 (6 bases). This CDR3 is built from 16 residues. Germline V lookup: CDR1 KGHSH, CDR2 LQKENI. V lost 6 bases and J lost 0, with 15 bases in between. CDR3 sequence: CASSRAGAGSYNEQFF. The CDR3 DNA sequence: TGTGCCAGCTCTCGGGCAGGGGCAGGCTCCTACAATGAGCAGTTCTTC.